A selection of T cell receptor beta chains follows, all from one sample in a study of blood T cell repertoires in COVID-19. Assay: immunoSEQ multiplex PCR; the TCRdb copy retains only in-frame clones and omits some. The table shows fewer than 350,000 clones, with around 87% occurring only once. Material for sequencing was peripheral blood. All receptors come from a woman in her 50s who had recovered from COVID-19. Both conserved end residues are part of each CDR3. The D gene is left open where the match is weak. Not all rows give a size; the values are once, few, many and, for expanded clones, a class.

j_gene,v_gene,d_gene,abundance,CDR3nt,CDR3aa
TRBJ1-1,TRBV30,.,.,TGTGCCAATACACCGCCGGGAAACACTGAAGCTTTCTTT,CANTPPGNTEAFF
TRBJ2-7,TRBV3-1/TRBV3-2,TRBD1,.,TGTGCCAGCAGCCAAGGCGGGACAGGGACTTACGAGCAGTACTTC,CASSQGGTGTYEQYF
TRBJ2-5,TRBV10-3,.,.,TGTGCCATCAGTGAGTCGGTGGCAGGGCAAGAGACCCAGTACTTC,CAISESVAGQETQYF
TRBJ2-3,TRBV7-9,TRBD2,.,TGTGCCAGCAGCTTAAACGCGGGAGGCACAGATACGCAGTATTTT,CASSLNAGGTDTQYF
TRBJ1-5,TRBV28,.,.,TGTGCCAGCAGTTCGCCAGGGAGGAATCAGCCCCAGCATTTT,CASSSPGRNQPQHF
TRBJ1-1,TRBV2,TRBD1,.,TGTGCCAGCAGCGGACAGGTTAACACTGAAGCTTTCTTT,CASSGQVNTEAFF
TRBJ1-5,TRBV5-4,TRBD1,.,TGTGCCAGCAGCGAAGGGACAGGGTATAGCAATCAGCCCCAGCATTTT,CASSEGTGYSNQPQHF
TRBJ2-1,TRBV5-4,TRBD2,.,TGTGCCAGCAGCTCGCAGACTAGCGGGGGGACTGGTGAGCAGTTCTTC,CASSSQTSGGTGEQFF
TRBJ1-1,TRBV2,TRBD1,.,TGTGCCAGCAGGTGGACAGGGAACACTGAAGCTTTCTTT,CASRWTGNTEAFF
TRBJ1-5,TRBV19,.,once,TGTGCCAGTAATTCTCAGGGTTTAAATCAGCCCCAGCATTTT,CASNSQGLNQPQHF
TRBJ1-1,TRBV6-2/TRBV6-3,TRBD1,.,TGTGCCAGCAGTTACCCACGGACAGGGGATAAGGTTTTCTTT,CASSYPRTGDKVFF
TRBJ1-2,TRBV14,.,.,TGTGCCAGCAGCCAAGTCGCTCGGGATCCTAACTATGGCTACACCTTC,CASSQVARDPNYGYTF
TRBJ2-1,TRBV5-1,.,.,TGCGCCAGCAGCACCGTCCTAACGGATGAGCAGTTCTTC,CASSTVLTDEQFF
TRBJ2-7,TRBV19,TRBD1,once,TGTGCCACCGTCACTCACCGGGACAGGACCCCCTACGAGCAGTACTTC,CATVTHRDRTPYEQYF
TRBJ1-6,TRBV6-5,TRBD1,once,TGTGCCAGCAGCGGTGGGACAGGGAGGATTTCACCCCTCCACTTT,CASSGGTGRISPLHF
TRBJ1-5,TRBV7-2,.,.,TGTGCCAGCAGCTATGACAGCACAGGTCAGCCCCAGCATTTT,CASSYDSTGQPQHF
TRBJ1-1,TRBV7-8,TRBD1,.,TGTGCCAGCAGCTTTACAGGGGATGAAGCTTTCTTT,CASSFTGDEAFF
TRBJ1-1,TRBV28,.,.,TGTGCCAGCAGTCACAGAGAAGCTTTCTTT,CASSHREAFF
TRBJ2-7,TRBV5-6,.,.,TGTGCCAGCAGCCCCGGGGGGCCTGACGGCGAGCAGTACTTC,CASSPGGPDGEQYF
TRBJ1-4,TRBV9,.,.,TGTGCCAGCAGCGTAGTGCCGGGAGAAAAACTGTTTTTT,CASSVVPGEKLFF
TRBJ1-1,TRBV30,TRBD1,once,TGTGCCTGGAGTGTAACGGTAGCAGGGACAGCAGCTTTCTTT,CAWSVTVAGTAAFF
TRBJ1-1,TRBV11-2,TRBD1,.,TGTGCCAGCAATGAACAGGGGCGAAAAGCTTTCTTT,CASNEQGRKAFF
TRBJ2-2,TRBV5-1,.,.,TGCGCCAGCAGTCCAGGGGGTAGCGGGACCGCCACCGGGGAGCTGTTTTTT,CASSPGGSGTATGELFF
TRBJ1-3,TRBV28,.,.,TGTGCCAGCAGTTTATCGGGGGGAAACACCATATATTTT,CASSLSGGNTIYF
TRBJ1-6,TRBV12-2,.,.,TGTGCAAGTCGGACGCTGTGGGGCGGCTATAATTCACCCCTCCACTTT,CASRTLWGGYNSPLHF
TRBJ2-7,TRBV7-2,.,.,TGTGCCAGCAGCTTAACAGGTTACGAGCAGTACTTC,CASSLTGYEQYF
TRBJ2-3,TRBV4-3,.,.,TGCGCCAGCAGCCAAGATACTGGTACGCAGTATTTT,CASSQDTGTQYF
TRBJ2-3,TRBV6-5,TRBD1,.,TGTGCCAGCAGGATCCGGACAGGACGCACAGATACGCAGTATTTT,CASRIRTGRTDTQYF
TRBJ2-3,TRBV6-5,TRBD1,.,TGTGCCAGCAGTCACAGGGGAGATACGCAGTATTTT,CASSHRGDTQYF
TRBJ1-1,TRBV27,TRBD1,.,TGTGCCAGCAGTTTAAGGTCAGGGGGCGGTTCTGCTGAAGCTTTCTTT,CASSLRSGGGSAEAFF
TRBJ2-5,TRBV29-1,.,.,TGCAGCGTTGAAGCCGTTTGGGGGGTGAAGACCCAGTACTTC,CSVEAVWGVKTQYF
TRBJ1-4,TRBV4-1,.,.,TGCGCCAGCAGCCAATTTCCGGTGACTAATGAAAAACTGTTTTTT,CASSQFPVTNEKLFF
TRBJ1-1,TRBV7-2,.,once,TGTGCCAGCAGCCCTATTAGGACAGCTGAAGCTTTCTTT,CASSPIRTAEAFF
TRBJ1-5,TRBV5-5,TRBD1,.,TGTGCCAGCAGCTCCCGGGACAGGGGCAGTTTTAGCAATCAGCCCCAGCATTTT,CASSSRDRGSFSNQPQHF
TRBJ1-3,TRBV6-5,.,.,TGTGCCATAACACGGGAAATCTCTGGAAACACCATATATTTT,CAITREISGNTIYF
TRBJ2-7,TRBV30,.,.,TGTGCCTGGAATCGCCAGCTGGTAGCGTCCTACGAGCAGTACTTC,CAWNRQLVASYEQYF
TRBJ2-2,TRBV6-2/TRBV6-3,.,.,TGTGCCAGCAGTTACTCGAGGGCGGGCAACAACCGGGCGAGAACCGGGGAGCTGTTTTTT,CASSYSRAGNNRARTGELFF
TRBJ2-7,TRBV6-2/TRBV6-3,TRBD2,.,TGTGCCAGCAGTACAACGGGGGGACGGGGCGAGCAGTACTTC,CASSTTGGRGEQYF
TRBJ2-2,TRBV19,TRBD1,.,TGTGCCAGTAGTATCGGGGACAGGGTTCACGGGGAGCTGTTTTTT,CASSIGDRVHGELFF
TRBJ1-4,TRBV28,TRBD1,.,TGTGCCAGCAGACTACAGGGGGCCCATGAAAAACTGTTTTTT,CASRLQGAHEKLFF
TRBJ2-7,TRBV13,TRBD2,.,TGTGCCAGCAGCTCCACGGGACTAGCGGGAGGGACCTACGAGCAGTACTTC,CASSSTGLAGGTYEQYF
TRBJ2-1,TRBV7-3,TRBD2,.,TGTGCCAGCAGCTCCTTAGCGGGAACTTACAATGAGCAGTTCTTC,CASSSLAGTYNEQFF
TRBJ2-5,TRBV27,.,.,TGTGCCAGCAGTTTAGGCTTCCCAACGCCGACCCAGTACTTC,CASSLGFPTPTQYF
TRBJ1-2,TRBV28,.,.,TGTGCCAGCAGCCCCGAGAGGGGGGGCGCTCGAGGACGTGGCTACACCTTC,CASSPERGGARGRGYTF
TRBJ2-3,TRBV5-1,.,once,TGCGCCAGCAGCTCACGAGGCAGCTCTATTAGCACAGATACGCAGTATTTT,CASSSRGSSISTDTQYF
TRBJ1-6,TRBV3-1/TRBV3-2,TRBD1,.,TGTGCCAGCAGCCGTGACAGGGTAGCGTCACCCCTCCACTTT,CASSRDRVASPLHF
TRBJ2-1,TRBV5-4,TRBD2,.,TGTGCCAGCAGCTCTAGCGGGAGTCGAGGCAATGAGCAGTTCTTC,CASSSSGSRGNEQFF
TRBJ1-2,TRBV2,TRBD1,.,TGTGCCAGCAGTGAAGGAGGAGGACAGGGCTTTGGCTACACCTTC,CASSEGGGQGFGYTF
TRBJ2-7,TRBV5-5,TRBD2,many,TGTGCCAGCACCGAGAACACCGGGACTAGCGGGGGGGCCGAGCAGTACTTC,CASTENTGTSGGAEQYF
TRBJ2-5,TRBV28,TRBD2,once,TGTGCCAGCAGTTTCACCCAGCGGGGGAAGGAGACCCAGTACTTC,CASSFTQRGKETQYF
TRBJ2-3,TRBV9,TRBD1,.,TGTGCCAGCAGCGTTGGACAGGGGGCGAGCGGCACAGATACGCAGTATTTT,CASSVGQGASGTDTQYF
TRBJ2-7,TRBV27,TRBD2,once,TGTGCCAGCAGGCCGCCTTCCGCGGGGGGCTTCTACGAGCAGTACTTC,CASRPPSAGGFYEQYF
TRBJ2-5,TRBV5-1,.,.,TGCGCCAGCAGCGGCGGGGGCACCCAAGAGACCCAGTACTTC,CASSGGGTQETQYF
TRBJ2-7,TRBV28,.,.,TGTGCCAGCAGTCCTCGGACATTGCCATACGAGCAGTACTTC,CASSPRTLPYEQYF
TRBJ2-1,TRBV5-5,TRBD2,.,TGTGCCAGCAATACCCTTAGCGGGAGCTCCTACAATGAGCAGTTCTTC,CASNTLSGSSYNEQFF
TRBJ1-5,TRBV28,TRBD1,.,TGTGCCAGCAGTGGGTCCGGACAGGGGGCTTCGGAGCCCCAGCATTTT,CASSGSGQGASEPQHF
TRBJ1-1,TRBV5-5,TRBD1,.,TGTGCCAGCAGCGGGGGACAGGGCCTGGCTCTGACTGAAGCTTTCTTT,CASSGGQGLALTEAFF